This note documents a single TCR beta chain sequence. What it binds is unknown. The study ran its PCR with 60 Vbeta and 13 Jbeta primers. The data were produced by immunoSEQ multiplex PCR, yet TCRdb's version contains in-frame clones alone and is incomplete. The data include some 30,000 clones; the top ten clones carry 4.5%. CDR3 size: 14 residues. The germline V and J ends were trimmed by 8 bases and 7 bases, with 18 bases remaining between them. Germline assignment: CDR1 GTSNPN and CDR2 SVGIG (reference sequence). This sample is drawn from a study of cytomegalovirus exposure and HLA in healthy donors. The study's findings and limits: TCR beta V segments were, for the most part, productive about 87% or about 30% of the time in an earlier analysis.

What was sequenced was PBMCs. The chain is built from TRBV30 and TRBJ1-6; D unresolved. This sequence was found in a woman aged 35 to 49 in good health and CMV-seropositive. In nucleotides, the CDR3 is TGTGCCCAATCTCGGCAGGCGGGGAATTCACCCCTCCACTTT. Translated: CAQSRQAGNSPLHF.